This T cell receptor (beta chain) stems from a study of blood T cells in healthy people across ages. This clonotype was seen many times. The CDR3 extends over 14 amino acids. Trimming removed 4 bases from V and 3 bases from J, with 12 bases in between. Peripheral blood, around 9.4 milliliters per donor, was collected. Total RNA was isolated from each sample in quantities of at least 6 micrograms. Alongside a J-beta primer mix, a sample-barcoded 5' primer served in a second PCR lasting about 7 to 12 cycles. MiXCR was run by TCRdb on the 5' RACE reads, yielding one entry per CDR3 protein. Of about 650,000 distinct CDR3 sequences detected, 52% appear once; the ten largest clones hold roughly 14%.

The chain links TRBV12-3 or TRBV12-4 to TRBJ2-5; tentatively, D is TRBD1 (5 bases). The sequenced sample consisted of blood. The clonotype was recovered from a woman aged 80 or older in good health. The DNA of the CDR3 is TGTGCCAGCAGTTCTTCCCGACAGAAAGAGACCCAGTACTTC. Translation: CASSSSRQKETQYF.